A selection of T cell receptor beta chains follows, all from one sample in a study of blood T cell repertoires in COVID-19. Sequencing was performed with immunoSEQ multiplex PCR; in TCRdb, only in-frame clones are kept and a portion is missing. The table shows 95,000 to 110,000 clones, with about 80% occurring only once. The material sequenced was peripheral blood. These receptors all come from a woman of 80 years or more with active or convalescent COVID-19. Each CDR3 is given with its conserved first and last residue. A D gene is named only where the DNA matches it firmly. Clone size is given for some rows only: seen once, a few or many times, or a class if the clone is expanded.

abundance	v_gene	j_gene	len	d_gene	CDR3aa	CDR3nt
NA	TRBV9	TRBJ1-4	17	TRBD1	CASSVSGQGAKNEKLFF	TGTGCCAGCAGCGTAAGCGGACAGGGGGCGAAGAATGAAAAACTGTTTTTT
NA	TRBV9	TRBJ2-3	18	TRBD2	CASSVGGAGASNTDTQYF	TGTGCCAGCAGCGTAGGTGGGGCGGGAGCATCCAACACAGATACGCAGTATTTT
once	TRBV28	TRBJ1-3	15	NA	CASSVGTLSGNTIYF	TGTGCCAGCAGTGTCGGGACACTCTCTGGAAACACCATATATTTT
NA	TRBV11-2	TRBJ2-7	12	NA	CASSLEEGNQYF	TGTGCCAGCAGCCTCGAGGAAGGAAACCAGTACTTC
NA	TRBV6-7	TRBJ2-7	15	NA	CASTPTGADPYEQYF	TGTGCCAGCACGCCGACAGGCGCAGATCCTTACGAGCAGTACTTC
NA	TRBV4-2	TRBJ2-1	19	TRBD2	CASSQDLAGAASSYNEQFF	TGTGCCAGCAGCCAAGATCTAGCGGGGGCCGCGAGCTCCTACAATGAGCAGTTCTTC
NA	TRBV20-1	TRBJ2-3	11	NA	CSAPLGQTQYF	TGCAGTGCGCCCCTGGGGCAGACGCAGTATTTT
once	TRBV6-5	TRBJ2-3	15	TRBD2	CASTAGGRHTDTQYF	TGTGCCAGCACTGCCGGGGGGAGACACACAGATACGCAGTATTTT
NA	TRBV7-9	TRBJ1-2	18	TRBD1	CASSLADRQGLFRYGYTF	TGTGCCAGCAGCTTAGCAGATAGACAGGGGTTATTCCGCTATGGCTACACCTTC
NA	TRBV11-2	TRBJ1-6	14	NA	CASSPPGTNSPLHF	TGTGCCAGCAGCCCCCCGGGAACGAATTCACCCCTCCACTTT
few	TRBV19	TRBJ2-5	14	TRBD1	CASSIGQGAETQYF	TGTGCCAGTAGTATCGGACAGGGGGCAGAGACCCAGTACTTC
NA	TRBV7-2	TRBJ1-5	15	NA	CASSFSHSQAQPQHF	TGTGCCAGCAGTTTCTCGCACAGCCAGGCTCAGCCCCAGCATTTT
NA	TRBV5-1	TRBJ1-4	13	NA	CASRGGQNEKLFF	TGCGCCAGCAGGGGAGGGCAGAATGAAAAACTGTTTTTT
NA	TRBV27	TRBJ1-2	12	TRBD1	CASRQGVSGYTF	TGTGCCAGCAGGCAGGGGGTCTCTGGCTACACCTTC
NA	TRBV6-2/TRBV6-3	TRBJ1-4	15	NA	CASSYQGRTNEKLFF	TGTGCCAGCAGTTATCAGGGGCGAACTAATGAAAAACTGTTTTTT
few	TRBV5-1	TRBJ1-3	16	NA	CASSWGHADSGNTIYF	TGCGCCAGCAGCTGGGGACACGCCGACTCTGGAAACACCATATATTTT
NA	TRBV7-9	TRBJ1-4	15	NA	CASVRGLATNEKLFF	TGTGCCAGCGTTCGAGGGTTGGCAACTAATGAAAAACTGTTTTTT
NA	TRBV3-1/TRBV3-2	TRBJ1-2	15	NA	CASSPTFALTGGYTF	TGTGCCAGCAGCCCCACATTCGCCCTGACTGGCGGCTACACCTTC
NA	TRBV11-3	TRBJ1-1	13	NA	CASSMTVNTEAFF	TGTGCCAGCAGCATGACAGTGAACACTGAAGCTTTCTTT
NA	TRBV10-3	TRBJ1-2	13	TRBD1	CAIRDRRNYGYTF	TGTGCCATCAGGGACAGGAGAAACTATGGCTACACCTTC
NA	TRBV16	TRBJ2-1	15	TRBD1	CASSPRTGSGNEQFF	TGTGCCAGCAGCCCGAGGACAGGGTCCGGTAATGAGCAGTTCTTC
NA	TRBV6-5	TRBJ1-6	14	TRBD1	CASSTGQEGSPLHF	TGTGCCAGCAGTACGGGACAGGAGGGTTCACCCCTCCACTTT
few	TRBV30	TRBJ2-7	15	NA	CAWSVWGVGSYEQYF	TGTGCCTGGAGTGTCTGGGGGGTTGGGTCCTACGAGCAGTACTTC
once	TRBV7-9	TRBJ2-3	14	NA	CASSSEGITDTQYF	TGTGCCAGCAGCTCGGAGGGTATCACAGATACGCAGTATTTT
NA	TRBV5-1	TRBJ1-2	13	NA	CASSVDGLYGYTF	TGCGCCAGCAGCGTAGACGGACTCTATGGCTACACCTTC
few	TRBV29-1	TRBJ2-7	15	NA	CSVDLTGTSRMGQYF	TGCAGCGTTGACCTTACCGGGACAAGCAGGATGGGACAGTACTTC
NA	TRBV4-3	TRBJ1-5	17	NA	CASSQDYAGATIKPQHF	TGCGCCAGCAGCCAAGATTACGCAGGGGCGACAATCAAGCCCCAGCATTTT
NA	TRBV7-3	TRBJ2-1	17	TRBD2	CASSFGLAGEAYNEQFF	TGTGCCAGCAGCTTCGGACTAGCGGGAGAGGCCTACAATGAGCAGTTCTTC
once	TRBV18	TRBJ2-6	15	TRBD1	CASSPGTAGANVLTF	TGTGCCAGCTCACCCGGGACAGCTGGGGCCAACGTCCTGACTTTC
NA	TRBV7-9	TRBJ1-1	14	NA	CASSFRQANTEAFF	TGTGCCAGCAGCTTTCGACAGGCGAACACTGAAGCTTTCTTT
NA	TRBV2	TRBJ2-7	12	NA	CASRTMGGEQYF	TGTGCCAGCAGAACCATGGGGGGCGAGCAGTACTTC
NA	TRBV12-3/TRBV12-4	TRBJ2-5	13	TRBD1	CASSAGTGTTQYF	TGTGCCAGCAGCGCGGGGACAGGAACGACCCAGTACTTC
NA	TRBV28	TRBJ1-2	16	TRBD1	CASSTNSGTGRYGYTF	TGTGCCAGCAGTACCAATTCCGGGACAGGGAGGTATGGCTACACCTTC
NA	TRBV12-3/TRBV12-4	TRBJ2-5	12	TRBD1	CASSGQGETQYF	TGTGCCAGCAGTGGACAGGGGGAGACCCAGTACTTC
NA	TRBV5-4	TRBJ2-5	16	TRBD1	CASSLGRTGRFETQYF	TGTGCCAGCAGCTTGGGGAGGACAGGGCGGTTTGAGACCCAGTACTTC
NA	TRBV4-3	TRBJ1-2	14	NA	CASSQGARTYGYTF	TGCGCCAGCAGCCAAGGGGCCAGAACCTATGGCTACACCTTC
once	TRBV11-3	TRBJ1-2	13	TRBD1	CASSLTGGHGYTF	TGTGCCAGCAGCTTAACAGGGGGCCATGGCTACACCTTC
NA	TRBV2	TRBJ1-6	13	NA	CASIREDGSPLHF	TGTGCCAGCATACGGGAGGACGGTTCACCCCTCCACTTT
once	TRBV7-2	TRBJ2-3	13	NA	CASSFYREDTQYF	TGTGCCAGCAGCTTTTACAGGGAAGATACGCAGTATTTT
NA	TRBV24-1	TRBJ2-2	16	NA	CATSDLRTGNTGKLFF	TGTGCCACCAGTGACCTCAGGACCGGGAACACCGGGAAGCTGTTTTTT
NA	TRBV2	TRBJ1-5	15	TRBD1	CASSEAQGLNQPQHF	TGTGCCAGCAGTGAAGCACAGGGGCTTAATCAGCCCCAGCATTTT
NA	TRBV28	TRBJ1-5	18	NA	CASNTLRGVRGINQPQHF	TGTGCCAGCAACACCTTAAGGGGCGTAAGGGGGATCAATCAGCCCCAGCATTTT
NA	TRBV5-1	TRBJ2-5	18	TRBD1	CASSFWGRDRGQKETQYF	TGCGCCAGCAGCTTTTGGGGGAGGGACAGGGGTCAGAAAGAGACCCAGTACTTC
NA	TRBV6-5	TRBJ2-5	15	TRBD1	CASSTTTGFRETQYF	TGTGCCAGCAGCACTACGACAGGGTTTAGGGAGACCCAGTACTTC
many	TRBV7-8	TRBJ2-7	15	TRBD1	CASSSHRTGRYEQYF	TGTGCCAGCAGCTCACATAGGACAGGGCGGTACGAGCAGTACTTC
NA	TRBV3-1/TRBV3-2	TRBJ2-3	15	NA	CASSQAPGFPDTQYF	TGTGCCAGCAGCCAAGCCCCGGGGTTTCCAGATACGCAGTATTTT
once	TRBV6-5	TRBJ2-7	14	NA	CASSSTEYSYEQYF	TGTGCCAGCAGTTCGACAGAGTACTCCTACGAGCAGTACTTC
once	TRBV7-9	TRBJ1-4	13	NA	CASSLFSTEKLFF	TGTGCCAGCAGCTTATTCTCTACTGAAAAACTGTTTTTT
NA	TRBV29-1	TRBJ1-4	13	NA	CSGSGATNEKLFF	TGCAGCGGGTCAGGGGCAACTAATGAAAAACTGTTTTTT
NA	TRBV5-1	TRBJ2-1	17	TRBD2	CASSSPPGLAAYNEQFF	TGCGCCAGCAGCTCACCTCCGGGACTAGCGGCCTACAATGAGCAGTTCTTC
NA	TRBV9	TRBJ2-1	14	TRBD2	CASSRSGRYNEQFF	TGTGCCAGCAGCCGGAGCGGGAGGTACAATGAGCAGTTCTTC
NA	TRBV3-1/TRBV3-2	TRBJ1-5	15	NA	CASSKGTLSNQPQHF	TGTGCCAGCAGCAAAGGGACATTAAGCAATCAGCCCCAGCATTTT
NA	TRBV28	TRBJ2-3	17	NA	CASSSGDQRDGTDTQYF	TGTGCCAGCAGTTCCGGTGACCAGAGGGATGGCACAGATACGCAGTATTTT
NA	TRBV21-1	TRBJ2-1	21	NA	CATPALAGPSGSGIGNNEQFF	TGTGCCACGCCGGCGCTGGCGGGGCCTAGCGGGAGTGGAATCGGTAACAATGAGCAGTTCTTC
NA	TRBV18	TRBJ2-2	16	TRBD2	CASSPGLAGNTGELFF	TGTGCCAGCTCACCCGGACTAGCGGGGAACACCGGGGAGCTGTTTTTT
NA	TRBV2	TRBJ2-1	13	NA	CASKVEGAGEQFF	TGTGCCAGCAAGGTAGAGGGGGCGGGGGAGCAGTTCTTC
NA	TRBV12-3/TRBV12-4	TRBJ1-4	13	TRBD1	CASSHGQGGKLFF	TGTGCCAGCAGTCACGGACAGGGCGGGAAACTGTTTTTT
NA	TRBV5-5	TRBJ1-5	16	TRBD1	CASSLGQGMSNQPQHF	TGTGCCAGCAGCTTAGGACAGGGGATGAGCAATCAGCCCCAGCATTTT
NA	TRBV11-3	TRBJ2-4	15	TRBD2	CASSLGGGRGDIQYF	TGTGCCAGCAGCTTAGGCGGGGGGCGCGGGGACATTCAGTACTTC